The rows below give T cell receptor beta chains drawn from one sample of a study of T cell clones after liver transplantation. Clones were read by immunoSEQ multiplex PCR, and TCRdb kept only the in-frame ones, dropping some. The table shows fewer than 65,000 clones, with about 86% occurring only once. The source was CD8+ T cells from blood, collected 12 months after liver transplant. The receptors come from a human patient who received a liver transplant. A subset of T cells may come from the graft donor. The CDR3 runs from the conserved cysteine through the conserved F or W. The order of the fields is clone size, J gene, V gene, D gene, CDR3 DNA, CDR3 protein. A D gene is named only where the DNA matches it firmly. The size of a clone is reported for some rows only, either as once, few or many, or as a class for expanded clones.

clone_size: .
j_call: TRBJ2-7
v_call: TRBV9
d_call: TRBD2
cdr3_nt: TGTGCCAGCAGCGGGCGGCTAGCGGACTACGAGCAGTACTTC
cdr3_aa: CASSGRLADYEQYF

clone_size: .
j_call: TRBJ2-7
v_call: TRBV7-9
d_call: .
cdr3_nt: TGTGCCAGCAGCTCGGGACCAGGAGAGCAGTACTTC
cdr3_aa: CASSSGPGEQYF

clone_size: .
j_call: TRBJ1-1
v_call: TRBV10-2
d_call: .
cdr3_nt: TGCGCCAGCAGACGATACTCCCTTGGTCAGAAGAACACTGAAGCTTTCTTT
cdr3_aa: CASRRYSLGQKNTEAFF

clone_size: .
j_call: TRBJ2-7
v_call: TRBV5-4
d_call: .
cdr3_nt: TGTGCCAGCAGCCAATCCGACGGGTGGTACGAGCAGTACTTC
cdr3_aa: CASSQSDGWYEQYF

clone_size: .
j_call: TRBJ2-1
v_call: TRBV29-1
d_call: TRBD1
cdr3_nt: TGCAGCGTTGAAGTCGCTGGGGACAGGAACCGCGATGAGCAGTTCTTC
cdr3_aa: CSVEVAGDRNRDEQFF

clone_size: .
j_call: TRBJ1-5
v_call: TRBV28
d_call: .
cdr3_nt: TGTGCCAGCAGCCGACAGTGGGATAGCAATCAGCCCCAGCATTTT
cdr3_aa: CASSRQWDSNQPQHF

clone_size: once
j_call: TRBJ2-3
v_call: TRBV27
d_call: TRBD2
cdr3_nt: TGTGCCAGCTTCCCCGGGGTAGCGGGAGTCGCAGATACGCAGTATTTT
cdr3_aa: CASFPGVAGVADTQYF

clone_size: .
j_call: TRBJ2-7
v_call: TRBV7-9
d_call: .
cdr3_nt: TGTGCCAGCAGCGATCACAGGGTCGAGCAGTACTTC
cdr3_aa: CASSDHRVEQYF

clone_size: .
j_call: TRBJ2-3
v_call: TRBV4-1
d_call: .
cdr3_nt: TGCGCCAGCAGCCAAGTTTGGGGGATGGGAGATACGCAGTATTTT
cdr3_aa: CASSQVWGMGDTQYF

clone_size: .
j_call: TRBJ1-2
v_call: TRBV7-9
d_call: TRBD1
cdr3_nt: TGTGCCAGCAGCTCCGGGACAGGGAGCCTCTGGGGCTACACCTTC
cdr3_aa: CASSSGTGSLWGYTF

clone_size: .
j_call: TRBJ2-1
v_call: TRBV7-2
d_call: .
cdr3_nt: TGTGCCAGCAGCTTAGTTCCCGGGTCCGATGAGCAGTTCTTC
cdr3_aa: CASSLVPGSDEQFF

clone_size: .
j_call: TRBJ1-3
v_call: TRBV9
d_call: .
cdr3_nt: TGTGCCAGCAGCGCAGGGTCCCAGGGAAACACCATATATTTT
cdr3_aa: CASSAGSQGNTIYF

clone_size: .
j_call: TRBJ1-2
v_call: TRBV7-6
d_call: TRBD1
cdr3_nt: TGTGCCAGCAGCTTAAATTCAGGGACAGGGGGAATCGACTATGGCTACACCTTC
cdr3_aa: CASSLNSGTGGIDYGYTF

clone_size: few
j_call: TRBJ1-2
v_call: TRBV6-6
d_call: .
cdr3_nt: TGTGCCAGCAGTTACTCGGGGGAGGCTGGAGACTATGGCTACACCTTC
cdr3_aa: CASSYSGEAGDYGYTF

clone_size: once
j_call: TRBJ1-5
v_call: TRBV15
d_call: .
cdr3_nt: TGTGCCACCAGCAGAGAAGGGTGGCCCCAGCATTTT
cdr3_aa: CATSREGWPQHF

clone_size: .
j_call: TRBJ2-7
v_call: TRBV28
d_call: .
cdr3_nt: TGTGCCAGCAGTTTCACCTGGACAGGCGGGGCCTACGAGCAGTACTTC
cdr3_aa: CASSFTWTGGAYEQYF

clone_size: .
j_call: TRBJ1-1
v_call: TRBV7-9
d_call: TRBD1
cdr3_nt: TGTGCCAGCAGCCGAGGTAGGGGGCATTTCTTT
cdr3_aa: CASSRGRGHFF

clone_size: .
j_call: TRBJ2-2
v_call: TRBV7-8
d_call: .
cdr3_nt: TGTGCCACCCCGTTCAGGGGTAGCTCCGGGGAGCTGTTTTTT
cdr3_aa: CATPFRGSSGELFF

clone_size: .
j_call: TRBJ2-1
v_call: TRBV28
d_call: .
cdr3_nt: TGTGCCAGCAGTTCAGAAGGATCCAATGAGCAGTTCTTC
cdr3_aa: CASSSEGSNEQFF

clone_size: once
j_call: TRBJ2-7
v_call: TRBV27
d_call: .
cdr3_nt: TGTGCCAGCAGTTTACTAAGTCCCTCCTACGAGCAGTACTTC
cdr3_aa: CASSLLSPSYEQYF

clone_size: .
j_call: TRBJ2-1
v_call: TRBV28
d_call: .
cdr3_nt: TGTGCCAGCAGTTTATCTGGCTACAATGAGCAGTTCTTC
cdr3_aa: CASSLSGYNEQFF

clone_size: .
j_call: TRBJ2-3
v_call: TRBV7-8
d_call: .
cdr3_nt: TGTGCCAGCAGTCCCCCCGAGGGGTTCGGCACAGATACGCAGTATTTT
cdr3_aa: CASSPPEGFGTDTQYF

clone_size: .
j_call: TRBJ2-5
v_call: TRBV4-1
d_call: TRBD2
cdr3_nt: TGCGCCAGCAGCCCAGATAAAGCGGGATTTCAAGAGACCCAGTACTTC
cdr3_aa: CASSPDKAGFQETQYF

clone_size: .
j_call: TRBJ2-7
v_call: TRBV27
d_call: TRBD1
cdr3_nt: TGTGCCAGCAGTTTGACAGGGGGGACCTACGAGCAGTACTTC
cdr3_aa: CASSLTGGTYEQYF

clone_size: .
j_call: TRBJ2-7
v_call: TRBV19
d_call: TRBD2
cdr3_nt: TGTGCCAGTAGCCCGGGACTAGCGGGGTGGGACGAGCAGTACTTC
cdr3_aa: CASSPGLAGWDEQYF

clone_size: few
j_call: TRBJ1-1
v_call: TRBV5-6
d_call: TRBD1
cdr3_nt: TGTGCCAGCAGCTTGGAGGGACAGGGGGTTCTAGCTGAAGCTTTCTTT
cdr3_aa: CASSLEGQGVLAEAFF

clone_size: .
j_call: TRBJ2-7
v_call: TRBV28
d_call: .
cdr3_nt: TGTGCCAGCTTTCACCAGGGAGCACCCTACGAGCAGTACTTC
cdr3_aa: CASFHQGAPYEQYF

clone_size: .
j_call: TRBJ2-7
v_call: TRBV19
d_call: .
cdr3_nt: TGTGCCAGTAGTATAATGGGAGGGGACAGTTCACCCTACGAGCAGTACTTC
cdr3_aa: CASSIMGGDSSPYEQYF

clone_size: .
j_call: TRBJ2-5
v_call: TRBV4-1
d_call: .
cdr3_nt: TGCGCCAGCAGCCAAATCTCGGATTACCAAGAGACCCAGTACTTC
cdr3_aa: CASSQISDYQETQYF

clone_size: .
j_call: TRBJ2-3
v_call: TRBV18
d_call: .
cdr3_nt: TGTGCCAGCTCACCACCGGGGCAAGGCTCGGATACGCAGTATTTT
cdr3_aa: CASSPPGQGSDTQYF

clone_size: .
j_call: TRBJ1-5
v_call: TRBV11-2
d_call: .
cdr3_nt: TGTGCCAGCAGCAAACAGGGTATTAATCAGCCCCAGCATTTT
cdr3_aa: CASSKQGINQPQHF

clone_size: .
j_call: TRBJ1-2
v_call: TRBV9
d_call: .
cdr3_nt: TGTGCCAGCGGGCCGAGCTACTATGGCTACACCTTC
cdr3_aa: CASGPSYYGYTF

clone_size: .
j_call: TRBJ2-5
v_call: TRBV4-3
d_call: .
cdr3_nt: TGCGCCAGCAGCCAAGATAGAACTTCCGAGACCCAGTACTTC
cdr3_aa: CASSQDRTSETQYF

clone_size: .
j_call: TRBJ2-7
v_call: TRBV7-2
d_call: .
cdr3_nt: TGTGCCAGCAGCCTATGGGAGACCTACGAGCAGTACTTC
cdr3_aa: CASSLWETYEQYF

clone_size: .
j_call: TRBJ2-2
v_call: TRBV7-7
d_call: .
cdr3_nt: TGTGCCAGCAGTCACCTCAGGGGGGAGGACACCGGGGAGCTGTTTTTT
cdr3_aa: CASSHLRGEDTGELFF

clone_size: .
j_call: TRBJ2-5
v_call: TRBV30
d_call: .
cdr3_nt: TGTGCCTGGGACAGCTCGGGTGGGCAAGAGACCCAGTACTTC
cdr3_aa: CAWDSSGGQETQYF

clone_size: .
j_call: TRBJ1-5
v_call: TRBV30
d_call: .
cdr3_nt: TGTGCCTGGAGTGAGAGCGGGAATCAGCCCCAGCATTTT
cdr3_aa: CAWSESGNQPQHF